Listed here are 17 T cell receptor beta chains from one sample, sequenced in a study of blood T cell repertoires in COVID-19. The protocol was immunoSEQ multiplex PCR, while the TCRdb copy is restricted to in-frame clones and leaves out a portion. The profile covers 70,000 to 90,000 clones, with around nine tenths appearing a single time and under 8.5% taken by the ten largest. Sequencing used peripheral blood. All receptors come from a man aged 60-69 years with acute or convalescent COVID-19.

The V call is TRBV6-6, the J call TRBJ1-3; D not certain. This CDR3 region has 13 residues. The germline V gene has CDR1 MNHNY and CDR2 SVGAGI (reference sequence). Trimming took 6 bases from V and 7 from J, leaving 13 bases between them. CDR3 in amino acids: CASSQPLRNTIYF. Written as DNA, the CDR3 is TGTGCCAGCAGCCAACCCTTGAGGAACACCATATATTTT.

Here the CDR3 reads CASRHITGTGGTGELFF. For the CDR3, the DNA is TGCGCCAGCAGACATATAACCGGGACAGGGGGTACCGGGGAGCTGTTTTTT. This chain connects TRBV4-1 to TRBJ2-2; TRBD1 aligns across 11 bases. Losses at the gene ends were 6 bases for V and 5 bases for J; bases not matched to a gene: 11. This CDR3 is built from 17 residues. CDR1 is MGHRA, CDR2 YSYEKL, per germline.

V usage is TRBV6-5 and J usage is TRBJ1-1; unclear D gene. Germline CDR1 MNHEY, CDR2 SVGAGI. V lost 2 bases and J 3 bases, leaving 7 bases between the germline ends. CDR3 length: 13 residues. The CDR3 DNA follows: TGTGCCAGCAGTTACCAGGTGGACACTGAAGCTTTCTTT. This encodes CASSYQVDTEAFF.

The chain carries TRBV19 and TRBJ1-2, with no clear D. The CDR3 is made up of 14 amino acids. V was cut by 2 bases and J by 3 bases, with 10 bases left in between. The germline gives CDR1 LNHDA, CDR2 SQIVND (reference sequence). CDR3 nucleotide sequence: TGTGCCAGTAGTATAACGGGATTTGACTATGGCTACACCTTC. Protein sequence: CASSITGFDYGYTF.

J is TRBJ1-6 and V is TRBV9, with TRBD1 matching over 11 bases. Trimming removed 3 bases from V and 6 bases from J; junction bases left unmatched: 2. CDR1 SGDLS and CDR2 YYNGEE come from the germline V gene. This CDR3 is built from 15 residues. The chain's CDR3 is CASSAGTGGNSPLHF. The CDR3 coding sequence is TGTGCCAGCAGCGCCGGGACAGGGGGTAATTCACCCCTCCACTTT.

The chain employs TRBV7-8 and TRBJ2-1; 7 positions agree with TRBD2. The germline V gene has CDR1 SGHVS and CDR2 FQNEAQ. The CDR3 loop spans 15 amino acids. V shed 2 bases, J shed 1 base, and the junction held 2 bases outside the gene matches. CDR3 protein: CASSLRGDSYNEQFF. CDR3 nucleotide sequence: TGTGCCAGCAGCTTACGGGGGGATTCCTACAATGAGCAGTTCTTC.

CDR3 bases: TGTGCCAGCAGTCTACCTAAGGGGAGTGACATGGGGGGTCTCTACAATGAGCAGTTCTTC. Protein sequence: CASSLPKGSDMGGLYNEQFF. This sequence joins TRBV28 and TRBJ2-1; D possibly corresponds to TRBD2 (6 bases). CDR3 length equals 20 residues. Deletions cut 5 bases from V and 3 bases from J, with 29 bases between. The germline CDR1 and CDR2 sequences are MDHEN and SYDVKM.

The chain recombines TRBV7-8 with TRBJ1-2; D is ambiguous. Germline CDR1 SGHVS, CDR2 FQNEAQ. Trimming cost V 1 base and J 2 bases, with 8 bases left between them. The length of the CDR3 is 14 residues. The CDR3 here is CASSLGEQNYGYTF. CDR3 DNA sequence: TGTGCCAGCAGCTTAGGGGAGCAGAACTATGGCTACACCTTC.

The chain is built from TRBV6-1 and TRBJ1-1, with D possibly TRBD1 on 5 matching bases. The V gene's germline CDR1 is MNHNS and CDR2 SASEGT. The CDR3 is 18 amino acids. The V gene lost 2 bases and the J gene lost 0 bases, with 19 bases spanning the gap. The CDR3 bases are TGTGCCAGCAGTGAACAAGCCGGGGGAGGACGGGTGAACACTGAAGCTTTCTTT. This codes for CASSEQAGGGRVNTEAFF.

CDR3: CASAAGNSPLHF. The DNA of the CDR3 is TGTGCCAGCGCGGCAGGGAACTCACCCCTCCACTTT. This chain connects TRBV6-5 to TRBJ1-6, with TRBD1 as a possible D gene (5 bases). With 8 bases removed from V and 10 bases from J, the gap between germline ends came to 12 bases. This CDR3 is built from 12 residues. From germline, CDR1 is MNHEY and CDR2 SVGAGI.

The chain is built from TRBV2 and TRBJ1-5; possibly TRBD1 for D (5 bases). Germline V gives CDR1 SNHLY, CDR2 FYNNEI. Trimming took 5 bases from V and 3 from J, leaving 8 bases between them. The CDR3 has 13 amino acids. The CDR3 region is CASSPQANQPQHF. The CDR3 DNA is TGTGCCAGCAGTCCACAGGCCAATCAGCCCCAGCATTTT.

The chain combines TRBV4-3 with TRBJ1-1; D not certain. The CDR3 covers 14 residues. The V gene's germline CDR1 is LGHNA and CDR2 YSLEER. The V gene lost 4 bases and the J gene lost 7 bases, with 16 bases spanning the gap. The CDR3 bases are TGCGCCAGCAGCCGTGACGAGCAGGCCAGTGAAGCTTTCTTT. Its protein is CASSRDEQASEAFF.

The CDR3 DNA reads as TGTGCCAGTAGTATCGGGCCAGGGCCGGGTCAGCCCCAGCATTTT. Its protein product is CASSIGPGPGQPQHF. The chain combines TRBV19 with TRBJ1-5; perhaps TRBD1 as D (5 bases). Germline values: CDR1 LNHDA, CDR2 SQIVND (reference sequence). The length of the CDR3 is 15 residues. The V end was cut by 3 bases, the J end by 6 bases, with 15 bases between.

The V call is TRBV25-1, the J call TRBJ1-6; D ambiguous. The V gene's germline CDR1 is MGHDK and CDR2 SYGVNS. The CDR3 contains 14 residues. Trimming removed 0 bases from V and 5 bases from J, with 5 bases in between. As DNA, the CDR3 is TGTGCCAGCAGTGAATATCAGGATAATTCACCCCTCCACTTT. Protein sequence: CASSEYQDNSPLHF.

The CDR3 DNA reads as TGTGCCAGCAGCGTAGGTGGTAGCGGGACGAACACCGGGGAGCTGTTTTTT. Amino acids: CASSVGGSGTNTGELFF. The V and J genes are TRBV9 and TRBJ2-2; 8 bases line up with TRBD2. The CDR3 runs 17 residues. The germline V gene encodes CDR1 SGDLS and CDR2 YYNGEE. Trimming cost V 0 bases and J 0 bases; bases outside gene matches: 4.

CDR3 coding DNA: TGTGCCAGCAGCACAGACAGCTCCTATAATTCACCCCTCCACTTT. It encodes CASSTDSSYNSPLHF. The rearrangement links TRBV7-2 to TRBJ1-6; maybe TRBD1 (5 bases). V dropped 5 bases and J dropped 0 bases, with 8 bases sitting between them. CDR1 and CDR2 (germline): SGHTA, FQGNSA. CDR3 length equals 15 residues.

The genes are TRBV11-3 and TRBJ1-5, with D tentatively TRBD1 (5 bases). From germline, CDR1 is SGHNT and CDR2 YENEEA. V lost 9 bases to trimming and J lost 4 bases, with 10 bases between them. The CDR3 consists of 12 residues. In nucleotides, the CDR3 is TGTGCCAGAGGGCCAGGGAATCAGCCCCAGCATTTT. This codes for CARGPGNQPQHF.